This T cell receptor beta chain stems from a study of blood T cell repertoires in COVID-19. Turning to the study itself: There were acute and convalescent COVID-19 samples, and they came from the United States, Italy and Spain. The cDNA or gDNA used as material had been derived from T cells, B-cell-depleted T cells, or PBMCs.

The CDR3 covers 14 residues. From germline, CDR1 is SGDLS and CDR2 YYNGEE. Trimming shortened V by 4 bases and J by 4 bases, and 15 bases separated the two germline ends. Original handling: Scientists estimated how many nucleated cells there were by amplifying reference gene primers. Some clones are missing from TCRdb's copy, which holds only in-frame ones; the method was immunoSEQ multiplex PCR. D and trimming were read from the DNA, whereas the V and J calls and clone size are those reported in that table. The table shows some 170,000 clones, with approximately 86% occurring only once. This receptor was identified in a woman between 45 and 60 years old with acute or convalescent COVID-19. V gene TRBV9 combines with J gene TRBJ2-7, with a tentative D call TRBD1 (5 bases). Sample: peripheral blood. CDR3 region: CASSPTGHTYEQYF. CDR3 sequence (DNA): TGTGCCAGCAGCCCAACAGGTCACACATACGAGCAGTACTTC.